The 32 T cell receptor beta chains given below trace back to one sample, sequenced in a study of T cell changes during pregnancy in multiple sclerosis. Using immunoSEQ multiplex PCR, the repertoire was profiled, and TCRdb retains in-frame clones only, with some absent. This sample has approximately 30,000 clones, with approximately 89% found just once. The source was CD4+ T cells from peripheral blood mononuclear cells, collected in the second trimester of pregnancy. These receptors were obtained from a female donor with multiple sclerosis, enrolled in a pregnancy study.

V and J are TRBV27 and TRBJ1-5, with unresolved D. Per the germline V gene, CDR1 is MNHEY and CDR2 is SMNVEV (reference sequence). Trimming left V 6 bases short and J 0 bases short, with 27 bases between. The CDR3 loop spans 20 amino acids. The CDR3, as DNA: TGTGCCAGCAGCTTAAGGGTGACACCCCGAGGGTCCTATAGCAATCAGCCCCAGCATTTT. Protein product: CASSLRVTPRGSYSNQPQHF.

The V call is TRBV9, the J call TRBJ1-2, with D maybe TRBD1 (6 bases). Germline assignment: CDR1 SGDLS and CDR2 YYNGEE. The CDR3 runs 14 residues. V dropped 4 bases and J dropped 8 bases, with 18 bases sitting between them. This CDR3 is CASSFNRDGFGYTF. Here the CDR3 DNA reads TGTGCCAGCAGCTTCAACAGGGACGGATTCGGCTACACCTTC.

J is TRBJ1-4 and V is TRBV19; 9 bases agree with TRBD1. The CDR3 has 14 residues. The V gene's germline CDR1 is LNHDA and CDR2 SQIVND (reference sequence). V dropped 6 bases and J dropped 8; count of bases not matched to a gene: 7. CDR3 in DNA: TGTGCCAGTAGCCCGGGACAGGGATCCGAAAAACTGTTTTTT. It is translated as CASSPGQGSEKLFF.

The gene calls are TRBV5-1 and TRBJ2-3, with D hard to call. The CDR3 spans 14 residues. CDR1 and CDR2 from the germline V gene are SGHRS and YFSETQ. V was clipped by 1 base and J by 0 bases, with 6 bases between them. CDR3 protein: CASSLTGSTDTQYF. DNA for the CDR3: TGCGCCAGCAGCTTGACGGGTAGCACAGATACGCAGTATTTT.

The chain recombines TRBV27 with TRBJ1-1, with TRBD1 as a possible D gene (5 bases). Germline V gene data show CDR1 as MNHEY and CDR2 as SMNVEV (reference sequence). Trimming pared 3 bases from V and 5 bases from J, leaving 16 bases between. There are 15 residues in the CDR3. CDR3 sequence (DNA): TGTGCCAGCAGTTTTTTGGGAGGGGCTCAAACTGAAGCTTTCTTT. This codes for CASSFLGGAQTEAFF.

This chain connects TRBV7-2 to TRBJ1-1; 10 nucleotides agree with TRBD1. The V and J ends lost 5 bases and 5 bases, in that order; junction bases with no gene match: 11. The CDR3 consists of 16 residues. CDR1 and CDR2 from the germline V gene are SGHTA and FQGNSA. CDR3 in amino acids: CASSPLGGTGVTEAFF. The CDR3, as DNA: TGTGCCAGCAGCCCACTCGGGGGGACAGGGGTTACTGAAGCTTTCTTT.

The chain links TRBV18 to TRBJ2-3; tentative D call: TRBD2 (7 bases). The V end lost 2 bases, the J end lost 3 bases, and 12 bases lay between the germline ends. The CDR3 is 15 amino acids. CDR1 and CDR2 (germline): KGHSH, LQKENI. The DNA for the CDR3 is TGTGCCAGCTCACCAGGGGGGGCTGGGACAGATACGCAGTATTTT. Translation: CASSPGGAGTDTQYF.

The chain employs TRBV5-4 and TRBJ1-4, with 9 bases that match TRBD1. The CDR3 is made up of 15 amino acids. V dropped 3 bases and J dropped 5; count of bases not matched to a gene: 5. Germline V gene sequence: CDR1 SGHNT, CDR2 YYREEE (reference sequence). The CDR3 nucleotides are TGTGCCAGCAGCTCACGGACAGGGGCGAATGAAAAACTGTTTTTT. It encodes CASSSRTGANEKLFF.

This clone came up a few times. The CDR3: CASSQGGPDTQYF. The CDR3 DNA sequence: TGTGCCAGCAGCCAGGGGGGTCCAGATACGCAGTATTTT. The chain links TRBV6-5 to TRBJ2-3; D possibly corresponds to TRBD1 (7 bases). Germline loops: CDR1 MNHEY, CDR2 SVGAGI. V dropped 6 bases and J dropped 4 bases, with 11 bases sitting between them. The CDR3 is 13 residues long.

In its sample, this clone was seen once. The J gene is TRBJ2-3, the V gene TRBV4-1; TRBD2 agrees at 9 bases. The ends lost 0 bases at V and 10 bases at J; junction bases unmatched: 8. CDR1 is MGHRA and CDR2 is YSYEKL in the germline V gene. The CDR3 is made up of 15 amino acids. The CDR3 DNA sequence: TGCGCCAGCAGCCAAGATCTCGCGGGGGGGCCAGCGCAGTATTTT. This translates into CASSQDLAGGPAQYF.

This clone was seen a few times. This chain joins TRBV28 and TRBJ1-3; D is unclear. Germline CDR1 reads MDHEN; CDR2 reads SYDVKM. CDR3 size: 16 residues. Trimming removed 5 bases at V and 0 bases at J, with 14 bases between. Here the CDR3 reads CASSPHGQLSGNTIYF. The CDR3 DNA follows: TGTGCCAGCAGTCCCCATGGGCAACTCTCTGGAAACACCATATATTTT.

The rearrangement uses TRBV2 and TRBJ1-1; maybe TRBD1 (5 bases). Germline CDR1 and CDR2: SNHLY and FYNNEI. V lost 7 bases, J lost 4 bases, and 16 bases lay in between. The CDR3 totals 14 residues. The chain's CDR3 is CASKQSQGSTEAFF. The CDR3 DNA reads as TGTGCCAGCAAGCAATCTCAGGGAAGCACTGAAGCTTTCTTT.

The V call is TRBV28, the J call TRBJ2-2; 12 positions agree with TRBD2. V lost 3 bases and J lost 1; bases outside the gene matches: 12. Germline V gene sequence: CDR1 MDHEN, CDR2 SYDVKM. CDR3 length: 20 amino acids. The DNA of the CDR3 is TGTGCCAGCAGTTTCTACCGCCGACTAGCGGGGGACAGGAACACCGGGGAGCTGTTTTTT. It specifies CASSFYRRLAGDRNTGELFF.

The J gene is TRBJ1-6, the V gene TRBV2; D ambiguous. V lost 4 bases and J lost 13, with 11 bases in between. The CDR3 length is 12 residues. CDR1 and CDR2 (germline): SNHLY, FYNNEI. CDR3 in amino acids: CASSGESHPLHF. As DNA, the CDR3 is TGTGCCAGCAGTGGGGAGAGCCACCCCCTCCACTTT.

The count of this clone is one. This chain joins TRBV28 and TRBJ1-2; TRBD1 aligns across 9 bases. Germline V gives CDR1 MDHEN, CDR2 SYDVKM. The CDR3 contains 13 residues. J gave up 6 bases and V 10 bases, and 9 bases lay outside the gene matches. In DNA form, the CDR3 reads TGTGCCATCAACGAACGGGACAGGGATGGCTACACCTTC. Amino acids: CAINERDRDGYTF.

The chain is built from TRBV7-6 and TRBJ2-3, with 10 positions matching TRBD2. This CDR3 contains 16 residues. V gave up 4 bases and J gave up 0 bases; unmatched junction bases: 4. In germline, CDR1 is SGHVS, CDR2 FNYEAQ. For the CDR3, the DNA is TGTGCCAGCAGCTCACTAGCGGGGTCTAGCACAGATACGCAGTATTTT. Amino acid sequence: CASSSLAGSSTDTQYF. Using reference TRBV7-6 and TRBJ2-3 for the parts outside the CDR3, the full variable domain is GAGVSQSPRYKVTKRGQDVALRCDPISGHVSLYWYRQALGQGPEFLTYFNYEAQQDKSGLPNDRFSAERPEGSISTLTIQRTEQRDSAMYRCASSSLAGSSTDTQYFGPGTRLTVL.

The V gene is TRBV30, the J gene TRBJ1-2, with a weak D call TRBD1 (6 bases). The germline V and J ends were trimmed by 2 bases and 7 bases, with 11 bases remaining between them. Per the germline V gene, CDR1 is GTSNPN and CDR2 is SVGIG (reference sequence). This CDR3 contains 12 residues. CDR3 DNA sequence: TGTGCCTGGAGTCCCCAGGGGTCTGGCTACACCTTC. Translating gives CAWSPQGSGYTF. The whole variable domain, remainder taken from reference TRBV30 and TRBJ1-2, is SQTIHQWPATLVQPVGSPLSLECTVEGTSNPNLYWYRQAAGRGLQLLFYSVGIGQISSEVPQNLSASRPQDRQFILSSKKLLLSDSGFYLCAWSPQGSGYTFGSGTRLTVV.

The chain joins TRBV6-4 to TRBJ2-1; 7 nucleotides agree with TRBD1. The ends lost 6 bases at V and 8 bases at J; junction bases unmatched: 10. The CDR3 consists of 14 residues. The germline V gene has CDR1 MRHNA and CDR2 SNTAGT. CDR3 nucleotide sequence: TGTGCCAGCAGCCGGGACAGAAGCAGCGATGAGCAGTTCTTC. It codes for CASSRDRSSDEQFF.

The chain is built from TRBV6-1 and TRBJ2-7; weak D call: TRBD1 (5 bases). The CDR3 extends over 13 amino acids. The V end lost 6 bases, the J end lost 3 bases, and 12 bases lay between the germline ends. CDR1 is MNHNS, CDR2 SASEGT, per germline. CDR3 residues: CASRDSALYEQYF. CDR3 nucleotides: TGTGCCAGCAGAGACAGCGCGCTCTACGAGCAGTACTTC.

This chain joins TRBV18 and TRBJ2-5, with TRBD2 matching 11 bases. The CDR3 has 20 residues. Germline V lookup: CDR1 KGHSH, CDR2 LQKENI. The V segment lost 0 bases and the J segment 1 base; nucleotides outside the gene matches: 13. CDR3 DNA: TGTGCCAGCTCACCACCGCTGTCTAGCGGGGGGAGGATCGGCCAAGAGACCCAGTACTTC. This translates into CASSPPLSSGGRIGQETQYF. The whole variable domain, filled in from reference TRBV18 and TRBJ2-5, reads NAGVMQNPRHLVRRRGQEARLRCSPMKGHSHVYWYRQLPEEGLKFMVYLQKENIIDESGMPKERFSAEFPKEGPSILRIQQVVRGDSAAYFCASSPPLSSGGRIGQETQYFGPGTRLLVL.

The V gene is TRBV7-3, the J gene TRBJ2-2; D is unresolved. The germline V gene has CDR1 SGHTA and CDR2 FQGTGA. The CDR3 loop spans 16 amino acids. V shed 2 bases and J shed 0 bases, with 10 bases lying between them. The CDR3 here is CASSLVAGANTGELFF. For the CDR3, the DNA is TGTGCCAGCAGCTTAGTCGCAGGTGCGAACACCGGGGAGCTGTTTTTT. The variable domain in full, with the rest retrieved from reference TRBV7-3 and TRBJ2-2, is GAGVSQTPSNKVTEKGKYVELRCDPISGHTALYWYRQSLGQGPEFLIYFQGTGAADDSGLPNDRFFAVRPEGSVSTLKIQRTERGDSAVYLCASSLVAGANTGELFFGEGSRLTVL.

The V and J genes are TRBV7-2 and TRBJ2-1; 8 bases fit TRBD2. This CDR3 has 15 residues. The germline CDR1 and CDR2 sequences are SGHTA and FQGNSA. After removal of 4 bases from V and 4 bases from J, the junction contained 6 bases not matched to a gene. The CDR3 DNA reads as TGTGCCAGCAGCTCTTTGCGGGGGGTATACAATGAGCAGTTCTTC. The encoded protein is CASSSLRGVYNEQFF.

This rearrangement joins TRBV4-3 to TRBJ2-3; TRBD1 might be the D (5 bases). Trimming shortened V by 1 base and J by 0 bases, and 20 bases separated the two germline ends. Germline loops: CDR1 LGHNA, CDR2 YSLEER. The CDR3 is made up of 19 amino acids. The CDR3 nucleotides are TGCGCCAGCAGCCAAGCCGCAGGGAACCCATCTTTTAGCACAGATACGCAGTATTTT. As protein: CASSQAAGNPSFSTDTQYF.

By its share, this clone is medium-sized. The genes are TRBV28 and TRBJ2-3, with D perhaps matching TRBD2 (5 bases). V was clipped by 3 bases and J by 6 bases, with 7 bases between them. Germline V gene data show CDR1 as MDHEN and CDR2 as SYDVKM. The CDR3 runs 12 residues. The CDR3, as DNA: TGTGCCAGCAGTTTTCTAGCCGATACGCAGTATTTT. Its translation is CASSFLADTQYF.

This clone has just a few counts. The rearrangement joins TRBV19 to TRBJ1-5, with D unresolved. V lost 3 bases and J lost 0, with 9 bases in between. CDR1 and CDR2 from the germline V gene are LNHDA and SQIVND (reference sequence). The CDR3 is 15 residues long. The DNA for the CDR3 is TGTGCCAGTAGTATTGGAGCTTATAGCAATCAGCCCCAGCATTTT. It translates to CASSIGAYSNQPQHF.

J is TRBJ1-2 and V is TRBV7-3; D uncertain. V was shortened by 2 bases and J by 8 bases, with 15 bases between the two germline ends. Germline V gene sequence: CDR1 SGHTA, CDR2 FQGTGA. The CDR3 has 14 amino acids. The CDR3 reads CASSLRQAESGYTF. The CDR3 DNA follows: TGTGCCAGCAGCTTACGGCAGGCTGAATCCGGCTACACCTTC. The variable domain in full, with the rest retrieved from reference TRBV7-3 and TRBJ1-2, is GAGVSQTPSNKVTEKGKYVELRCDPISGHTALYWYRQSLGQGPEFLIYFQGTGAADDSGLPNDRFFAVRPEGSVSTLKIQRTERGDSAVYLCASSLRQAESGYTFGSGTRLTVV.

V gene TRBV28 combines with J gene TRBJ1-4; D is possibly TRBD1 (6 bases). CDR1 is MDHEN, CDR2 SYDVKM, per germline. The CDR3 has 15 residues. V was shortened by 6 bases and J by 3 bases, with 14 bases between the two germline ends. DNA for the CDR3: TGTGCCAGCAGCCCTGGACAGTCAGCTAATGAAAAACTGTTTTTT. It codes for CASSPGQSANEKLFF. Variable domain in full (rest from reference TRBV28 and TRBJ1-4): DVKVTQSSRYLVKRTGEKVFLECVQDMDHENMFWYRQDPGLGLRLIYFSYDVKMKEKGDIPEGYSVSREKKERFSLILESASTNQTSMYLCASSPGQSANEKLFFGSGTQLSVL.

The CDR3 DNA reads TGTGCCAGCTCACCGGGCGGGACAGGTTCCTACAATGAGCAGTTCTTC. Its translation is CASSPGGTGSYNEQFF. V gene TRBV18 combines with J gene TRBJ2-1; 8 positions agree with TRBD1. The CDR3 has 16 residues. Germline-derived CDR1 and CDR2 are KGHSH and LQKENI. Germline trimming cut 3 bases from V and 1 base from J; bases unmatched to any gene: 5.

The rearrangement links TRBV19 to TRBJ2-5; D possibly corresponds to TRBD1 (6 bases). The end of the DNA fits TRBJ2-7 better, so the J call may be wrong. The CDR3 has 14 residues. Germline CDR1 and CDR2: LNHDA and SQIVND (reference sequence). DNA for the CDR3: TGTGCCAGTAGTGAGGGCTCCAGGGGTTACGAGCAGTACTTC. Protein product: CASSEGSRGYEQYF.

The genes are TRBV6-6 and TRBJ2-2; a weak D match, TRBD1 (6 bases). The V end was cut by 2 bases, the J end by 7 bases, with 8 bases between. The CDR3 length is 13 residues. The germline gives CDR1 MNHNY, CDR2 SVGAGI (reference sequence). CDR3 nucleotides: TGTGCCAGCAGTTACCGACAGGTCGGGGAGCTGTTTTTT. It codes for CASSYRQVGELFF.

The genes are TRBV7-3 and TRBJ1-3; unclear D gene. Germline lookup yields CDR1 SGHTA and CDR2 FQGTGA. The V end was cut by 5 bases, the J end by 4 bases, with 9 bases between. This CDR3 is 13 amino acids long. The CDR3 DNA reads as TGTGCCAGCAGCCCCCCGGGGGGAAACACCATATATTTT. It encodes CASSPPGGNTIYF.

The chain is built from TRBV2 and TRBJ2-3; 12 nucleotides match TRBD2. There are 15 residues in the CDR3. J was trimmed by 2 bases and V by 4 bases; bases with no gene match: 1. The germline V gene encodes CDR1 SNHLY and CDR2 FYNNEI. CDR3 nucleotide sequence: TGTGCCAGCAGTGGGACTAGCGGGGACACAGATACGCAGTATTTT. Amino acid sequence: CASSGTSGDTDTQYF.